This section outlines one TCR beta chain sequence together with its context. Its antigen is not identified. The libraries of TRB cDNA were prepared using 5' RACE with UMI labels. TCRdb reprocessed the 5' RACE reads, keeping one entry per CDR3 protein, no DNA. The data show some 99,000 distinct CDR3 sequences, and the top ten clones hold about 1%. Germline V lookup: CDR1 SNHLY, CDR2 FYNNEI. This CDR3 spans 11 amino acids. This record belongs to a study of CXCR3-negative and CXCR3-positive naive CD8 T cells. Study-wide results and caveats: The study found more hydrophobic TRB CDR3s in CXCR3-positive naive cells than in CXCR3-negative naive cells.

The receptor was derived from a human donor in good health. Some clones in this sample may be carry-over from other donors' samples. Sequenced material: naive CXCR3+ CD8+ T cells from blood. Subset reported: CD45RO-CCR7+CD27+CD95- naive CD8+ T cells expressing CXCR3 (TNR3+). The chain couples TRBV2 to TRBJ1-2. The CDR3: CASSLDYGYTF. Drawing the rest from reference TRBV2 and TRBJ1-2, the complete variable domain is EPEVTQTPSHQVTQMGQEVILRCVPISNHLYFYWYRQILGQKVEFLVSFYNNEISEKSEIFDDQFSVERPDGSNFTLKIRSTKLEDSAMYFCASSLDYGYTFGSGTRLTVV.